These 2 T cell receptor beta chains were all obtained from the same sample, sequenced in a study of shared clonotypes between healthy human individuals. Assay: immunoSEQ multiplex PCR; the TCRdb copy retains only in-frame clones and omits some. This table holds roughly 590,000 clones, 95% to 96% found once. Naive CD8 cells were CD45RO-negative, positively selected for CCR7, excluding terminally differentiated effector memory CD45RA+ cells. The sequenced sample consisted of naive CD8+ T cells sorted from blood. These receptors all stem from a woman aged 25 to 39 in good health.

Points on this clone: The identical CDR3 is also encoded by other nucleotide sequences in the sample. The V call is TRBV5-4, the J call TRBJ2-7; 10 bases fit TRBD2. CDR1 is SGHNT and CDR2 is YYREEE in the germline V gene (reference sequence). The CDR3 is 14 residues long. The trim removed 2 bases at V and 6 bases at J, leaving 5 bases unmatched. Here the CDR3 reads CASSLAGGPPEQYF. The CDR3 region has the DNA TGTGCCAGCAGCTTAGCGGGAGGGCCCCCCGAGCAGTACTTC.

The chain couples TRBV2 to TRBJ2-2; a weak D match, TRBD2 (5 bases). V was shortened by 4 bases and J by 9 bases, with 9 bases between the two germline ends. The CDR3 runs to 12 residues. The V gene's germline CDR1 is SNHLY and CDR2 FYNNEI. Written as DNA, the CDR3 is TGTGCCAGCAGTGTCTCGGGATGGGAGCTGTTTTTT. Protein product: CASSVSGWELFF.